This TCR beta chain was identified in a study of T cell repertoires in cytomegalovirus infection. TCRdb independently ran MiXCR on the reads; one entry per CDR3 protein. The sample has about 300,000 distinct CDR3 sequences, around 9.1% seen once; the top ten hold approximately 2.3%. Trimming removed 5 bases from V and 11 bases from J, with 15 bases in between. CDR1 and CDR2 from the germline V gene are SEHNR and FQNEAQ (reference sequence). This CDR3 is built from 12 residues. Input material: PBMCs. This receptor was taken from a human donor in good health (CMV status not recorded). Some clones in this sample may be carry-over from other donors' samples. This chain links TRBV7-9 with TRBJ1-2, with a tentative D call TRBD1 (5 bases). The DNA for the CDR3 is TGTGCCAGCAGCCCCGCCGGGACCCTGTACACCTTC. Protein sequence: CASSPAGTLYTF.